The 14 T cell receptor beta chains below all came from one sample that was sequenced in a study of T cell responses to AZD1222 COVID-19 vaccine. The table came from immunoSEQ multiplex PCR; TCRdb's copy has only in-frame clones and leaves some out. The sample holds roughly 110,000 clones; 91% are singletons and the top ten take approximately 4.9%. Specimen: peripheral blood, collected on day 0 of AZD1222 vaccination. The receptors were gathered from an adult in good health.

The genes are TRBV6-5 and TRBJ1-2; TRBD1 matches at 7 bases. CDR1 and CDR2 (germline): MNHEY, SVGAGI. After removal of 7 bases from V and 4 bases from J, the junction contained 9 bases not matched to a gene. This CDR3 spans 14 amino acids. CDR3 nucleotides: TGTGCCAGCACCCACCAGGGGGACAGCTATGGCTACACCTTC. This encodes CASTHQGDSYGYTF.

The chain combines TRBV28 with TRBJ1-1, with D maybe TRBD1 (5 bases). The CDR3 runs 15 residues. Trimming shortened V by 5 bases and J by 0 bases, and 13 bases separated the two germline ends. Per the germline V gene, CDR1 is MDHEN and CDR2 is SYDVKM. CDR3 protein: CASSPPAGMNTEAFF. CDR3 nucleotides: TGTGCCAGCAGTCCCCCGGCAGGGATGAACACTGAAGCTTTCTTT.

The CDR3 spells CASTFLGFGTANNEQFF. The CDR3 DNA reads TGTGCCAGCACCTTTTTGGGATTCGGGACAGCCAACAATGAGCAGTTCTTC. The J gene is TRBJ2-1, the V gene TRBV27, with 7 nucleotides matching TRBD1. Germline V lookup: CDR1 MNHEY, CDR2 SMNVEV (reference sequence). J lost 5 bases, V lost 7 bases, and 17 bases had no gene match. The CDR3 runs 17 residues.

DNA for the CDR3: TGTGCCAGCAGCTTAGGGACCGGGACGGAAGCTTTCTTT. Its translation is CASSLGTGTEAFF. This chain links TRBV7-2 with TRBJ1-1; TRBD1 is a possible D gene (5 bases). CDR1 is SGHTA and CDR2 is FQGNSA in the germline V gene. The CDR3 loop spans 13 amino acids. Trimming took off 1 base at V and 8 bases at J, with 11 bases between the two ends.

The chain recombines TRBV5-4 with TRBJ1-2; D unclear. This CDR3 is built from 16 residues. Germline V gene lookup returns CDR1 SGHNT and CDR2 YYREEE (reference sequence). V was cut by 3 bases and J by 8 bases, with 23 bases left in between. In DNA, the CDR3 is TGTGCCAGCAGCTCGGTGGACGCGAGCTCCATATCCGGCTACACCTTC. Protein product: CASSSVDASSISGYTF.

The V and J genes are TRBV7-6 and TRBJ2-1; TRBD2 matches at 9 bases. Germline V gene data show CDR1 as SGHVS and CDR2 as FNYEAQ. Germline trimming cut 5 bases from V and 6 bases from J; bases unmatched to any gene: 8. The CDR3 contains 15 residues. CDR3 amino acids: CASSRRAGGPNEQFF. The CDR3 nucleotides are TGTGCCAGCAGCCGCAGAGCGGGGGGTCCCAATGAGCAGTTCTTC.

This clone was counted once. The chain joins TRBV7-2 to TRBJ1-4; tentatively, D is TRBD1 (5 bases). V lost 4 bases to trimming and J lost 8 bases, with 17 bases between them. CDR3 size: 15 residues. Germline V gene sequence: CDR1 SGHTA, CDR2 FQGNSA. Here the CDR3 reads CASSSGRPSKEKLFF. The CDR3 DNA is TGTGCCAGCAGCTCGGGACGGCCTTCGAAAGAAAAACTGTTTTTT.

This clone was picked up one time. The chain recombines TRBV27 with TRBJ2-2, with 7 nucleotides matching TRBD1. Trimming cost V 3 bases and J 4 bases; bases outside gene matches: 5. Germline loops: CDR1 MNHEY, CDR2 SMNVEV (reference sequence). The CDR3 is 15 residues long. This CDR3 reads CASSLAGGVTGELFF. DNA for the CDR3: TGTGCCAGCAGTTTGGCAGGGGGAGTCACCGGGGAGCTGTTTTTT.

This chain links TRBV9 with TRBJ2-1; TRBD2 might be the D (5 bases). Germline V gene lookup returns CDR1 SGDLS and CDR2 YYNGEE. With 1 base removed from V and 9 bases from J, the gap between germline ends came to 11 bases. CDR3 length: 13 amino acids. The CDR3 DNA reads TGTGCCAGCAGCGTAATTCTAGGAGGTGAGCAGTTCTTC. Protein: CASSVILGGEQFF.

The rearrangement uses TRBV6-5 and TRBJ1-2; TRBD1 agrees at 9 bases. The CDR3 contains 13 residues. Losses at the gene ends were 8 bases for V and 7 bases for J; bases not matched to a gene: 8. Per germline, CDR1 MNHEY and CDR2 SVGAGI. This chain's CDR3 is CASQGQGRGGYTF. The CDR3, as DNA: TGTGCCAGCCAAGGACAGGGGAGGGGTGGCTACACCTTC.

The chain carries TRBV5-3 and TRBJ1-6; unclear D gene. TRBV5-3 is given ORF status, its function remaining uncertain. The germline V and J ends were trimmed by 0 bases and 0 bases, with 13 bases remaining between them. The CDR3 covers 18 residues. The CDR3 region is CARSLEIFLLSYNSPLHF. The CDR3 DNA follows: TGTGCCAGAAGCTTGGAGATCTTCCTACTCTCCTATAATTCACCCCTCCACTTT.

This clone was detected only once. This chain joins TRBV24-1 and TRBJ1-5; the D is unclear. This CDR3 spans 14 amino acids. Per the germline V gene, CDR1 is KGHDR and CDR2 is SFDVKD. The germline V and J ends were trimmed by 5 bases and 0 bases, with 7 bases remaining between them. The DNA for the CDR3 is TGTGCCACCAGTGTCGGAACTAGCAATCAGCCCCAGCATTTT. Protein: CATSVGTSNQPQHF.

J is TRBJ2-1 and V is TRBV7-3, with 8 bases identical to TRBD2. The CDR3 has 15 amino acids. Germline V gene sequence: CDR1 SGHTA, CDR2 FQGTGA. Trimming at V came to 7 bases and at J to 7 bases, leaving 12 bases not matched to a gene. The DNA of the CDR3 is TGTGCCAGCACAGTAGGACGGGGGGGCCTTAATGAGCAGTTCTTC. Translation: CASTVGRGGLNEQFF. Supplemented by reference TRBV7-3 and TRBJ2-1, the full variable domain reads GAGVSQTPSNKVTEKGKYVELRCDPISGHTALYWYRQSLGQGPEFLIYFQGTGAADDSGLPNDRFFAVRPEGSVSTLKIQRTERGDSAVYLCASTVGRGGLNEQFFGPGTRLTVL.

The chain uses TRBV6-5 and TRBJ1-3; the D is unclear. Trimming removed 4 bases from V and 0 bases from J, with 7 bases in between. This CDR3 region has 14 residues. CDR1 is MNHEY and CDR2 is SVGAGI in the germline V gene. This chain's CDR3 is CASSSWNSGNTIYF. CDR3 DNA: TGTGCCAGCAGTTCTTGGAACTCTGGAAACACCATATATTTT.